These T cell receptor beta chains were read from a single sample in a study of blood T cells in healthy people across ages. TCRdb re-analysed the 5' RACE reads in MiXCR, keeping a single row per CDR3 protein. The sample carries roughly 800,000 distinct CDR3 sequences, nearly 60% recorded once. Sequences were obtained from blood. All receptors come from a man aged 30-40 years in good health. Both conserved end residues are trimmed from each CDR3.

v_call	cdr3_aa
TRBV6-6	ASIARLAGGEQY
TRBV20-1	SALPGTGNQPQH
TRBV20-1	SAIAEAETQY
TRBV3-1	ASSVSTRGFGYT
TRBV28	ASSFRGVYEQY
TRBV2	ASKSPLITDTQY
TRBV6-5	ASSYTSAPAGTEAF
TRBV7-2	ASSSGRIEQF
TRBV9	ASSSRTSWTEQF
TRBV7-9	ASSLGYNEQF
TRBV29-1	SVVNRGIDNEQF
TRBV27	ASGLGLAGVYEQF
TRBV12-3/TRBV12-4	ASSASTDTEY
TRBV2	ASEALDRGPSYEQY
TRBV9	ASSVAPWVGTAPLH
TRBV5-4	ASSRQGLAGASTDTQY
TRBV10-3	AISESSGTSGRYNEQF
TRBV4-2	ASSQASASGIGDEQF
TRBV20-1	SARAGGNEKLF
TRBV10-3	TINVQGPQETQY